These 13 T cell receptor beta chains came from one sample sequenced in a study of CDR3 diversity in severe acne. MiXCR, applied by TCRdb to the PCR reads, yields one record per CDR3 protein. This sample yields roughly 100,000 distinct CDR3 sequences, of which 51% are seen a single time; 9.5% to 15% belongs to the top ten. The sample consisted of blood. Receptor source: a male donor with acne.

This clonotype was recorded many times. The chain is built from TRBV29-1 and TRBJ2-3; D ambiguous. The CDR3 contains 10 residues. CDR1 and CDR2 from the germline V gene are SQVTM and ANQGSEA. Trimming took 5 bases from V and 6 from J, leaving 6 bases between them. CDR3 in amino acids: CSVWLDTQYF. CDR3 nucleotides: TGCAGCGTTTGGTTGGATACGCAGTATTTT.

The sample holds a few counts of this clonotype. The CDR3 loop is CSARDSRDSYEQYF. Here the CDR3 DNA reads TGCAGTGCTAGAGATAGCCGGGACTCCTACGAGCAGTACTTC. V and J are TRBV20-1 and TRBJ2-7; possible D gene TRBD2, 5 bases. Germline V CDR1 and CDR2: DFQATT, SNEGSKA (reference sequence). V lost 0 bases and J lost 0, with 9 bases in between. This CDR3 is built from 14 residues.

This clonotype was counted a single time. A much larger clone sits a single nucleotide away, making a read error possible. The CDR3 loop is CASSGDRYEGGSTDTQYF. CDR3 nucleotides: TGTGCCAGCAGTGGAGACCGCTATGAGGGGGGGAGCACAGATACGCAGTATTTT. The V gene is TRBV2, the J gene TRBJ2-3; a weak D match, TRBD2 (7 bases). The V and J ends lost 4 bases and 0 bases respectively, with 20 bases between them. Germline V gene sequence: CDR1 SNHLY, CDR2 FYNNEI. This CDR3 is 18 amino acids long.

As to this clonotype: A read error is possible here, since a much larger clone lies one base away. The rearrangement uses TRBV5-1 and TRBJ2-5; 9 bases fit TRBD2. Germline CDR1 SGHRS, CDR2 YFSETQ. The CDR3 length is 18 residues. As DNA, the CDR3 is TGTGCCAGCAGCTTGGTGGCCTGGCGGGGGGGACCTAAAGAGACCCAGTACTTC. Residues: CASSLVAWRGGPKETQYF.

This clonotype occurred a few times. This chain joins TRBV27 and TRBJ2-3, with D uncertain. Germline V gene sequence: CDR1 MNHEY, CDR2 SMNVEV (reference sequence). V was pared by 8 bases and J by 4 bases, with 7 bases between. This CDR3 is built from 11 residues. The CDR3 loop reads CASFHSDTQYF. The CDR3 DNA follows: TGTGCCAGCTTTCATTCAGATACGCAGTATTTT.

This clonotype was observed many times. This sequence joins TRBV15 and TRBJ1-1; D uncertain. This CDR3 spans 13 amino acids. CDR1 and CDR2 (germline): LNHNV, YYDKDF (reference sequence). The V gene lost 6 bases and the J gene lost 1 base, with 9 bases spanning the gap. CDR3 nucleotides: TGTGCCACCAGACCCCTCGAGAACACTGAAGCTTTCTTT. It is translated as CATRPLENTEAFF.

J is TRBJ2-7 and V is TRBV18; 10 nucleotides agree with TRBD1. Germline-derived CDR1 and CDR2 are KGHSH and LQKENI. This CDR3 is 14 amino acids long. V shed 6 bases and J 3 bases; nucleotides not matched to a gene: 5. The DNA of the CDR3 is TGTGCCAGCTCTGGCGGACAGGGGGACTACGAGCAGTACTTC. Amino acid sequence: CASSGGQGDYEQYF. The full variable domain, in which reference TRBV18 and TRBJ2-7 provide the parts outside the CDR3, is NAGVMQNPRHLVRRRGQEARLRCSPMKGHSHVYWYRQLPEEGLKFMVYLQKENIIDESGMPKERFSAEFPKEGPSILRIQQVVRGDSAAYFCASSGGQGDYEQYFGPGTRLTVT.

The gene calls are TRBV6-5 and TRBJ2-5, with TRBD1 identical over 7 bases. The CDR3 extends over 16 amino acids. Trimming took 6 bases from V and 3 from J; bases not matched to a gene: 13. Per the germline V gene, CDR1 is MNHEY and CDR2 is SVGAGI. This CDR3 is CASRGFYGTAKETQYF. As DNA, the CDR3 is TGTGCCAGCAGGGGGTTCTATGGGACAGCGAAAGAGACCCAGTACTTC.

This clonotype was found many times. The chain is built from TRBV9 and TRBJ2-3, with 8 bases fitting TRBD1. Trimming cost V 0 bases and J 3 bases; bases outside gene matches: 3. This CDR3 is built from 15 residues. CDR1 is SGDLS and CDR2 is YYNGEE in the germline V gene. DNA for the CDR3: TGTGCCAGCAGCGTAGAAGGACAGGGAACAGATACGCAGTATTTT. Residues: CASSVEGQGTDTQYF.

There are many counts of this clonotype. DNA of the CDR3: TGCGCCAGCAGTCGGAACCGGGACCGAGGAGATACGCAGTATTTT. Encoded protein: CASSRNRDRGDTQYF. The V and J genes are TRBV5-1 and TRBJ2-3, with D possibly being TRBD1 or TRBD2 (5 bases each). CDR3 length: 15 residues. V shed 5 bases and J shed 5 bases, with 18 bases lying between them. The germline V gene has CDR1 SGHRS and CDR2 YFSETQ.

The chain recombines TRBV15 with TRBJ1-1; 8 nucleotides agree with TRBD1. CDR3 length equals 15 residues. CDR1 LNHNV and CDR2 YYDKDF come from the germline V gene (reference sequence). The junction had 8 bases not matched to a gene; V was cut back by 3 bases and J by 5 bases. The CDR3 protein is CATSSARDRPTEAFF. The DNA of the CDR3 is TGTGCCACCAGCAGCGCTAGGGACAGGCCGACTGAAGCTTTCTTT.

As regards this clonotype: Being one base from a much bigger clone, this may be a read error. The genes are TRBV5-1 and TRBJ2-5; D is undetermined. Germline values: CDR1 SGHRS, CDR2 YFSETQ. This CDR3 has 13 residues. The CDR3 bases are TGCGCCGGCAGCCGATGGGGTAGAGAGACCCAGTACTTC. This translates into CAGSRWGRETQYF.

This chain uses TRBV11-2 with TRBJ1-6; TRBD1 matches at 7 bases. Losses at the gene ends were 5 bases for V and 4 bases for J; bases not matched to a gene: 2. Germline assignment: CDR1 SGHAT and CDR2 FQNNGV. This CDR3 comprises 14 residues. CDR3 DNA: TGTGCCAGCAGCCGGACAGGATATAATTCACCCCTCCACTTT. Translation gives CASSRTGYNSPLHF.